Below, one T cell receptor (beta chain) is given with its context. At one end the junction does not follow the germline gene, possibly because of a read error. This sample is drawn from a study of blood T cells in healthy people across ages. There are 15 residues in the CDR3. CDR1 and CDR2 from the germline V gene are SGHTA and FQGNSA. A sample-barcoded 5' primer and a J-beta primer mix were used in a second PCR of roughly 7 to 11 cycles. TCRdb re-analysed the 5' RACE reads in MiXCR, keeping a single row per CDR3 protein. The data contain hundreds of thousands of distinct CDR3 sequences, 32% of them singletons.

The source is a woman of 80 years or more in good health. Sequencing was carried out using blood. This rearrangement joins TRBV7-2 to TRBJ2-7; possible D gene TRBD2, 7 bases. The CDR3 region is CASGLGGGSHYEQYF. The CDR3 region has the DNA TGTGCCAGCGGCTTAGGGGGGGGTTCCCACTATGAGCAGTACTTC.